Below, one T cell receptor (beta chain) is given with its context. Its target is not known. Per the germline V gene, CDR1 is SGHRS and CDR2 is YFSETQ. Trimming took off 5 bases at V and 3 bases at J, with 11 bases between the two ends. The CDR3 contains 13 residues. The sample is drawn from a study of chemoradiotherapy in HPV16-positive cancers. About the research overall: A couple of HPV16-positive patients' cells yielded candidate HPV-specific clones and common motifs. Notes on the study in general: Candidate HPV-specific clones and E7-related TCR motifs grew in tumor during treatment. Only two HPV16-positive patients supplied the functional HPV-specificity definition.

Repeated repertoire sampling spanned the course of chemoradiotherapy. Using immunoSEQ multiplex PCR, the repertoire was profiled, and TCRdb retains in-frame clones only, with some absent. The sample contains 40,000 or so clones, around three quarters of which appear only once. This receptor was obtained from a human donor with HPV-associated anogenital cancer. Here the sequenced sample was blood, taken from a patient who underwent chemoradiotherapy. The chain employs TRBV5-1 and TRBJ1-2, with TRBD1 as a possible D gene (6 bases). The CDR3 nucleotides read TGCGCCAGCAGGCCAGGGGAGCACTATGGCTACACCTTC. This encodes CASRPGEHYGYTF.